The rows below give T cell receptor beta chains drawn from one sample of a study of T cells in Graves' hyperthyroidism and ophthalmopathy. TCRdb used MiXCR to reprocess the multiplex PCR reads, holding one entry per CDR3 protein. This table holds hundreds of thousands of distinct CDR3 sequences, around a sixth found once. The sequenced sample consisted of blood. These receptors all come from a woman between 18 and 29 years old with Graves' hyperthyroidism that later progressed to Graves' ophthalmopathy. The CDR3 runs from the conserved cysteine through the conserved F or W. The order of the fields is J gene, clone size, D gene, V gene, CDR3 protein, CDR3 DNA. The D gene is left open where the match is weak. Rows may omit the clone size; those that give it use once, few, many or a size class.

>TRBJ2-5|many|NA|TRBV18
CASSPPDGAETQYF
TGTGCCAGCTCACCACCGGACGGTGCAGAGACCCAGTACTTC
>TRBJ2-2|many|NA|TRBV5-6
CASSLVIAVNTGELFF
TGTGCCAGCAGCTTGGTCATAGCGGTAAACACCGGGGAGCTGTTTTTT
>TRBJ1-3|many|NA|TRBV13
CASSLAGDSGNTIYF
TGTGCCAGCAGCTTAGCAGGGGACTCTGGAAACACCATATATTTT
>TRBJ2-7|many|NA|TRBV6-1
CASSETTVGGYEQYF
TGTGCCAGCAGTGAAACCACAGTAGGGGGCTACGAGCAGTACTTC
>TRBJ1-1|NA|NA|TRBV20-1
CSASKGSTEAFF
TGCAGTGCTAGTAAGGGTTCCACTGAAGCTTTCTTT
>TRBJ2-1|many|TRBD2|TRBV20-1
CSARDRLAALSYNEQFF
TGCAGTGCTAGAGACCGACTAGCGGCCCTCTCCTACAATGAGCAGTTCTTC
>TRBJ2-2|NA|TRBD2|TRBV19
CASSRLAGVLGGELFF
TGTGCCAGTAGCCGTCTAGCGGGAGTTTTGGGCGGGGAGCTGTTTTTT
>TRBJ2-3|NA|NA|TRBV20-1
CSALAVGGTDTQYF
TGCAGTGCTTTAGCGGTGGGGGGCACAGATACGCAGTATTTT
>TRBJ2-3|NA|TRBD2|TRBV6-4
CASRRLAGGPDAQYF
TGTGCCAGCCGCAGACTAGCGGGAGGCCCAGATGCGCAGTATTTT
>TRBJ1-5|many|TRBD1|TRBV2
CASTDRGGQPQHF
TGTGCCAGCACCGACAGGGGCGGGCAGCCCCAGCATTTT
>TRBJ2-1|many|NA|TRBV28
CASSFRRSPRNEQFF
TGTGCCAGCAGTTTTAGGCGGAGCCCCCGCAATGAGCAGTTCTTC
>TRBJ2-1|many|NA|TRBV6-2/TRBV6-3
CASSYSNLPYNEQFF
TGTGCCAGCAGTTACTCTAACCTACCTTACAATGAGCAGTTCTTC
>TRBJ2-7|many|NA|TRBV3-1
CASSQGSEQYF
TGTGCCAGCAGCCAGGGGTCGGAGCAGTACTTC
>TRBJ1-1|many|TRBD1|TRBV6-1
CASQLDRGRGRDTEAFF
TGTGCCAGCCAGCTCGACAGGGGAAGAGGTAGGGACACTGAAGCTTTCTTT
>TRBJ2-5|few|NA|TRBV9
CASSLSRGLGETQYF
TGTGCCAGCAGCCTTAGTAGGGGACTGGGGGAGACCCAGTACTTC
>TRBJ1-3|once|NA|TRBV14
CASRAPGSSGNTIYF
TGTGCCAGCAGAGCCCCGGGCAGCTCTGGAAACACCATATATTTT
>TRBJ1-6|NA|NA|TRBV6-4
CASSSNNSPLHF
TGTGCCAGCAGTTCGAACAATTCACCCCTCCACTTT
>TRBJ1-2|NA|NA|TRBV4-1
CASSQDRFSAYGYTF
TGCGCCAGCAGCCAAGATAGATTTTCCGCCTATGGCTACACCTTC
>TRBJ2-4|NA|NA|TRBV4-2
CASSQDLWDAIQYF
TGTGCCAGCAGCCAAGATCTGTGGGATGCCATTCAGTACTTC
>TRBJ1-4|NA|NA|TRBV25-1
CASSGGNNEKLFF
TGTGCCAGCAGTGGCGGGAATAATGAAAAACTGTTTTTT
>TRBJ2-3|NA|NA|TRBV28
CASSLLTRELTDTQYF
TGTGCCAGCAGCCTCCTTACACGGGAGCTTACAGATACGCAGTATTTT
>TRBJ2-3|many|NA|TRBV9
CASKGDRTTDTQYF
TGTGCCAGCAAAGGGGACCGCACCACAGATACGCAGTATTTT
>TRBJ2-3|many|NA|TRBV2
CASSEVWGQDTQYF
TGTGCCAGCAGTGAAGTGTGGGGGCAAGATACGCAGTATTTT
>TRBJ2-1|many|NA|TRBV6-1
CASRVPTATPYNEQFF
TGTGCCAGCAGGGTTCCGACAGCCACCCCCTACAATGAGCAGTTCTTC
>TRBJ2-1|many|TRBD2|TRBV2
CAAAGVGGIEQFF
TGTGCAGCCGCGGGAGTAGGAGGGATTGAGCAGTTCTTC
>TRBJ1-1|many|NA|TRBV30
CAWSVVPPEAFF
TGTGCCTGGAGTGTAGTCCCGCCTGAAGCTTTCTTT
>TRBJ2-5|NA|NA|TRBV25-1
CASSVTFQAMKETQYF
TGTGCCAGCAGTGTGACATTCCAGGCGATGAAAGAGACCCAGTACTTC
>TRBJ2-6|few|TRBD2|TRBV12-3/TRBV12-4
CASSLRGLAAISGANVLTF
TGTGCCAGCAGTTTAAGGGGACTAGCGGCAATCTCTGGGGCCAACGTCCTGACTTTC
>TRBJ2-1|many|TRBD2|TRBV5-1
CASSLTGTSNEQFF
TGCGCCAGCAGCTTGACGGGGACTAGCAATGAGCAGTTCTTC
>TRBJ1-4|many|NA|TRBV29-1
CSAQTANEKLFF
TGCAGCGCCCAGACAGCTAATGAAAAACTGTTTTTT
>TRBJ2-7|many|NA|TRBV2
CASSALAAYEQYF
TGTGCCAGCAGTGCACTAGCAGCCTACGAGCAGTACTTC
>TRBJ2-1|many|TRBD1|TRBV18
CASSPPGQGVSNKQFF
TGTGCCAGCTCACCACCTGGACAGGGGGTCTCTAATAAGCAGTTCTTC
>TRBJ1-6|few|NA|TRBV6-1
CASSGGVYNSPLHF
TGTGCCAGCAGTGGCGGGGTCTATAATTCACCCCTCCACTTT
>TRBJ2-5|NA|NA|TRBV30
CAWGNWDQKGTQYF
TGTGCCTGGGGAAACTGGGACCAAAAGGGGACCCAGTACTTC
>TRBJ2-3|NA|TRBD1|TRBV19
CASSKKGQLITDTQYF
TGTGCCAGTAGTAAAAAGGGACAGCTTATCACAGATACGCAGTATTTT
>TRBJ2-5|NA|NA|TRBV5-1
CASSLTGNKGQETQYF
TGCGCCAGCAGCCTAACAGGTAACAAGGGACAAGAGACCCAGTACTTC
>TRBJ1-2|few|TRBD1|TRBV10-3
CAISKATGTGISVYGYTF
TGTGCCATCAGTAAGGCAACCGGGACAGGGATCAGTGTCTATGGCTACACCTTC
>TRBJ2-4|NA|TRBD2|TRBV20-1
CSQLAAKNIQYF
TGCAGTCAACTAGCGGCCAAAAACATTCAGTACTTC
>TRBJ1-1|once|TRBD1|TRBV6-2/TRBV6-3
CASSYSQSGTGPTIAEAFF
TGTGCCAGCAGTTACTCGCAATCGGGGACAGGACCAACAATAGCTGAAGCTTTCTTT
>TRBJ1-3|few|TRBD1|TRBV19
CATKIRGTGNTIYF
TGTGCCACCAAGATCAGGGGGACTGGAAACACCATATATTTT
>TRBJ2-7|NA|TRBD2|TRBV11-2
CASSVAGEYYEQYF
TGTGCCAGCAGCGTAGCGGGAGAGTACTACGAGCAGTACTTC
>TRBJ2-5|many|TRBD1|TRBV6-2/TRBV6-3
CASSKRQGVRETQYF
TGTGCCAGCAGTAAGCGACAGGGCGTGAGGGAGACCCAGTACTTC
>TRBJ1-1|many|NA|TRBV5-1
CASSLSSLLENTEAFF
TGCGCCAGCAGCTTGTCGAGCTTACTTGAGAACACTGAAGCTTTCTTT
>TRBJ2-4|NA|NA|TRBV7-9
CASSLEDNGPIQYF
TGTGCCAGCAGCTTAGAAGACAACGGCCCCATTCAGTACTTC
>TRBJ2-1|many|TRBD2|TRBV7-2
CASSFPLTSGRVSSYNEQFF
TGTGCCAGCAGCTTTCCCCTGACTAGCGGGAGAGTTAGCTCCTACAATGAGCAGTTCTTC
>TRBJ2-2|few|TRBD2|TRBV9
CASSVGAGGPIGELFF
TGTGCCAGCAGCGTAGGAGCGGGAGGGCCCATCGGGGAGCTGTTTTTT
>TRBJ2-3|many|NA|TRBV5-1
CASSPRQGTTDTQYF
TGCGCCAGCAGCCCCAGGCAGGGGACCACAGATACGCAGTATTTT
>TRBJ1-2|few|TRBD1|TRBV7-6
CASSPDRSAYGYTF
TGTGCCAGCAGCCCGGACAGGTCTGCCTATGGCTACACCTTC
>TRBJ1-2|many|NA|TRBV7-2
CASSLGSVNYGYTF
TGTGCCAGCAGCTTAGGGTCGGTAAACTATGGCTACACCTTC